This passage covers 13 T cell receptor beta chains from one sample sequenced in a study of T cells in Graves' hyperthyroidism and ophthalmopathy. Amplified regions were TCR beta CDR3 sequences from RNA transcripts. HTBI primers were used for first-round RT-PCR of the TCR CDR3. TCRdb used MiXCR to reprocess the multiplex PCR reads, holding one entry per CDR3 protein. The sample consists of 600,000 to 800,000 distinct CDR3 sequences, just over 35% of them appearing once. The sequenced sample was blood. These TCRs come from a woman between 40 and 55 years old with Graves' hyperthyroidism.

This clonotype showed up many times. V is TRBV13 and J is TRBJ2-7; D unresolved. Germline-derived CDR1 and CDR2 are PRHDT and FYEKMQ (reference sequence). V lost 6 bases and J 6 bases, leaving 9 bases between the germline ends. The CDR3 covers 11 residues. The CDR3: CASRKGPEQYF. CDR3 nucleotide sequence: TGTGCCAGCAGGAAGGGTCCCGAGCAGTACTTC.

This clonotype has ten or more counts. This chain links TRBV19 with TRBJ2-7; a weak D match, TRBD2 (5 bases). This CDR3 comprises 14 residues. Looked up from germline, CDR1 is LNHDA and CDR2 is SQIVND (reference sequence). Trimming pared 3 bases from V and 5 bases from J, leaving 14 bases between. The CDR3 here is CASSIGNPNHEQYF. CDR3 nucleotides: TGTGCCAGTAGTATCGGGAATCCAAACCACGAGCAGTACTTC.

This clonotype was detected a few times. The J gene is TRBJ1-2, the V gene TRBV7-2; 7 positions match TRBD1. The CDR3 sequence is 13 residues long. V lost 7 bases, J lost 2 bases, and 4 bases stayed unmatched. CDR1 and CDR2 (germline): SGHTA, FQGNSA. CDR3 in amino acids: CASTMTGNYGYTF. As DNA, the CDR3 is TGTGCCAGCACCATGACAGGGAACTATGGCTACACCTTC.

The J gene is TRBJ1-2, the V gene TRBV12-3 or TRBV12-4; D may be TRBD1 (5 bases). The CDR3 loop spans 15 amino acids. Trimming took off 5 bases at V and 8 bases at J, with 21 bases between the two ends. CDR3 sequence: CASSRRLRDPGGYTF. In DNA, the CDR3 is TGTGCCAGCAGTCGACGACTCCGGGACCCCGGGGGCTACACCTTC.

This clonotype was counted at least ten times. This sequence joins TRBV20-1 and TRBJ2-2; no clear D gene. Germline CDR1 reads DFQATT; CDR2 reads SNEGSKA (reference sequence). The CDR3 length is 14 residues. Between the trimmed V and J ends, which lost 1 base and 0 bases, there was a span of 6 bases. This chain's CDR3 is CSARGTANTGELFF. CDR3 nucleotides: TGCAGTGCTAGAGGTACAGCGAACACCGGGGAGCTGTTTTTT.

In this sample, this clonotype turned up many times. The chain carries TRBV4-2 and TRBJ2-7, with D unclear. Germline CDR1 LGHNA, CDR2 YNFKEQ. The CDR3 has 15 residues. The V end was cut by 0 bases, the J end by 3 bases, with 12 bases between. The CDR3 loop is CASSQESESYYEQYF. As DNA, the CDR3 is TGTGCCAGCAGCCAAGAATCAGAGAGCTACTACGAGCAGTACTTC.

In this sample, this clonotype turned up a few times. The rearrangement joins TRBV27 to TRBJ2-5; 7 positions agree with TRBD2. V lost 3 bases and J lost 4; bases outside the gene matches: 5. The CDR3 contains 14 residues. Germline V gene sequence: CDR1 MNHEY, CDR2 SMNVEV (reference sequence). Here the CDR3 DNA reads TGTGCCAGCAGTTTGTTCGGGGGGAGAGAGACCCAGTACTTC. Amino acid sequence: CASSLFGGRETQYF.

There are many counts of this clonotype. This chain links TRBV25-1 with TRBJ2-5; D is unresolved. The V and J ends lost 6 bases and 4 bases respectively, with 9 bases between them. The CDR3 has 12 residues. From germline, CDR1 is MGHDK and CDR2 SYGVNS. In nucleotides, the CDR3 is TGTGCCAGCAGACGAGAAGGAGAGACCCAGTACTTC. It yields the protein CASRREGETQYF.

This clonotype has ten or more counts. This chain links TRBV7-9 with TRBJ1-4; possible D gene TRBD1, 6 bases. CDR1 is SEHNR, CDR2 FQNEAQ, per germline (reference sequence). The CDR3 loop spans 15 amino acids. Trimming left V 5 bases short and J 4 bases short, with 14 bases between. CDR3 sequence reads: CASSATGSDNEKLFF. CDR3 DNA sequence: TGTGCCAGCAGCGCCACAGGGTCGGATAATGAAAAACTGTTTTTT.

V usage is TRBV19 and J usage is TRBJ2-7, with no clear D. V was cut by 5 bases and J by 9 bases, with 11 bases left in between. The CDR3 is 11 amino acids. CDR1 is LNHDA and CDR2 is SQIVND in the germline V gene (reference sequence). The CDR3 reads CASSATGGQYF. For the CDR3, the DNA is TGTGCCAGTAGTGCAACGGGCGGGCAGTACTTC.

This clonotype was seen ten or more times. The chain is built from TRBV5-8 and TRBJ2-3; tentative D call: TRBD1 (6 bases). The CDR3 is 16 amino acids. The germline CDR1 and CDR2 sequences are SGHTS and YDEGEE. Between the trimmed V and J ends, which lost 3 bases and 2 bases, there was a span of 16 bases. CDR3 DNA: TGTGCCAGCAGCTCTCGAGGCAGGGGCCTCACAGATACGCAGTATTTT. Amino acids: CASSSRGRGLTDTQYF.

A word on this clonotype: One base away lies a much larger clone, so this may be a sequencing read error. The V and J genes are TRBV5-1 and TRBJ1-1; no definite D call. The CDR3 loop spans 16 amino acids. Germline assignment: CDR1 SGHRS and CDR2 YFSETQ. CDR3 amino acids: CAGSLSLSTMNTEAFF. For the CDR3, the DNA is TGCGCCGGCAGCTTAAGCCTAAGTACCATGAACACTGAAGCTTTCTTT.

The rearrangement links TRBV7-2 to TRBJ2-2, with D possibly being TRBD2 (5 bases). Trimming stripped 1 base from V and 1 base from J, with 10 bases between. The length of the CDR3 is 16 residues. CDR1 is SGHTA and CDR2 is FQGNSA in the germline V gene. The CDR3 DNA is TGTGCCAGCAGCTTAGAGAGCGGCAAGAACACCGGGGAGCTGTTTTTT. Protein: CASSLESGKNTGELFF.